This T cell receptor beta chain came from a study of blood T cells in healthy people across ages. V lost 2 bases, J lost 6 bases, and 5 bases lay in between. Germline V gene data show CDR1 as MGHDK and CDR2 as SYGVNS. The CDR3 runs 12 residues. Through a sample-barcoded 5' primer and a J-beta primer mix, a second PCR was run for about 6 to 11 cycles. Each CDR3 protein gets one entry after TCRdb re-called the 5' RACE reads with MiXCR. The repertoire holds around 820,000 distinct CDR3 sequences, with 25% as singletons. This sample was shared with a second study, whose subject was T cells of mothers and their children.

The TCR was taken from a boy between 10 and 17 years old in good health. The specimen sequenced was blood. The chain couples TRBV25-1 to TRBJ2-1; D gene ambiguous. The CDR3 DNA reads as TGTGCCAGCAGTGAAAGCCTCAATGAGCAGTTCTTC. It translates to CASSESLNEQFF.